Detailed here is one TCR beta chain. Its antigen is currently not known. Nothing much larger sits one base from this clone, and base qualities are not available. A distance of 9 bases separates the germline ends of V and J, which lose 3 bases and 6 bases respectively. Taken from cysteine to phenylalanine, the CDR3 has 13 residues. The read is trimmed to its CDR3 DNA, 39 bases read in frame from base 1. The CDR1 and CDR2 encoded by the germline V gene are LGHNA and YSLEER. This sample stems from a study of CD8+CD57+ T cells in acquired aplastic anemia (dated by TCRdb to the late 2010s). In the study overall: Extracted DNA from sorted CD4+ and CD8+ cells averaged 3.2 ug, ranging from about 0.2 to 30 ug. For healthy donor samples, the average read count was about 10 million for CD4+ cells and 11.0 million for CD8+ cells. The research as a whole found: Between patients and healthy controls, no significant difference in CD8+ Simpson's diversity was found (P=0.060). Approximately 31 CD8+ CDR3 sequences were found in both patients and controls but appeared to be highly expressed in patients and within the immunodominant clones of the patients.

TCR beta VDJ combination and CDR3 sequence profiling used genomic DNA as the template. An Illumina HiSeq 2000 was used for TCR repertoire sequencing. Under the source paper's analysis protocol: Repertoire assessment relied on Simpson's diversity index, CDR3 size and DJ length profiles, and TRBV/TRBJ rearrangement plots. The immunodominant clone was defined as the most abundant DNA sequence in deep sequencing data. CDR3 amino acid sequences were screened for sharing across subjects and compared with published repertoires and the VDJdb database. TCRdb reworked the public reads: Q25 trimming with fastp, MiXCR clone assembly, productive beta chains retained. All rows with the same CDR3 protein become a single entry with the most common DNA and genes. Clone size and V and J calls follow TCRdb, not the original study. The sample data list roughly 81,000 distinct CDR3 sequences, and around 44% of these were observed just once. The ten largest clonotypes hold around 63% of the sample.

In this study, sorted CD4+ and CD8+ T cells from the blood of healthy subjects and of severe aplastic anemia patients had their TCR repertoires deep-sequenced. Ficoll-Paque density gradient centrifugation was used to isolate peripheral blood mononuclear cells. Before DNA was extracted, CD4+ and CD8+ T cells were sorted using either FACS or magnetic beads. The clonotype was recovered from a human donor in good health, serving as a control. Sequencing was carried out using sorted CD4+, CD8+, or CD8+CD57+ T cells (not recorded which) from PBMCs. The sequence is built from TRBV4-3 and TRBJ1-5; perhaps TRBD1 is the D gene, with 6 bases matching. The nucleotides read TGCGCCAGCAGCCATACAGGGACTCAGCCCCAGCATTTT. This yields the protein CASSHTGTQPQHF.